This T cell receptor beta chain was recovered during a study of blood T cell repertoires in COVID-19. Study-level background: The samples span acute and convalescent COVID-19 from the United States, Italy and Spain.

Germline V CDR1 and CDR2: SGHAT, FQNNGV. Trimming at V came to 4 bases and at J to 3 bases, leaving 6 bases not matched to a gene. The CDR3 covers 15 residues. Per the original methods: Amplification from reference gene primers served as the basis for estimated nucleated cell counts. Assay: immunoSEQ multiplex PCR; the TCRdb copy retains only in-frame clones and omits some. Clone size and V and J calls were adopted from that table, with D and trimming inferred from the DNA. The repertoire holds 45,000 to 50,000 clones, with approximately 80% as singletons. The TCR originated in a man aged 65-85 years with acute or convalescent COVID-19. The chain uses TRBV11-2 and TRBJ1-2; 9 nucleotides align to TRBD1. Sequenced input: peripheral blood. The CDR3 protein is CASSSEDRGDYGYTF. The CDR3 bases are TGTGCCAGCAGCTCCGAGGACAGGGGTGACTATGGCTACACCTTC. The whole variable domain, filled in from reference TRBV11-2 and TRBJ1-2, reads EAGVAQSPRYKIIEKRQSVAFWCNPISGHATLYWYQQILGQGPKLLIQFQNNGVVDDSQLPKDRFSAERLKGVDSTLKIQPAKLEDSAVYLCASSSEDRGDYGYTFGSGTRLTVV.